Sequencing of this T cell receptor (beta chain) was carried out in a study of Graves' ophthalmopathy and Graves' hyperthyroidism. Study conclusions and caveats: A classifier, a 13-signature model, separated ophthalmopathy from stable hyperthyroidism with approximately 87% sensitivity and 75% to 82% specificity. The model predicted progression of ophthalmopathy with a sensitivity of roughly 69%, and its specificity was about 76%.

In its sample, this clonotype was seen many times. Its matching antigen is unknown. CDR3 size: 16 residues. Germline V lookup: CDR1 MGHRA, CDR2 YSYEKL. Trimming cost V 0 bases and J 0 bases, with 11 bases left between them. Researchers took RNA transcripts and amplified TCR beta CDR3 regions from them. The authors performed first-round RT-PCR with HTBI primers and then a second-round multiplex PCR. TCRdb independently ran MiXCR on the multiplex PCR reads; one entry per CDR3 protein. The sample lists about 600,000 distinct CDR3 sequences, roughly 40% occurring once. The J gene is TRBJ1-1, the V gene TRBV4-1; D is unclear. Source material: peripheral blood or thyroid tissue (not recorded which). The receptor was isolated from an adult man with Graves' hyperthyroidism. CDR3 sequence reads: CASSQDQLALNTEAFF. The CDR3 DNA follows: TGCGCCAGCAGCCAAGATCAGCTCGCGCTGAACACTGAAGCTTTCTTT.